This T cell receptor beta chain comes out of a study of Graves' ophthalmopathy and Graves' hyperthyroidism. Trimming removed 6 bases at V and 3 bases at J, with 17 bases between. The CDR3 runs 16 residues. The table lists this clonotype with a few counts. Amplified material comprised TCR beta CDR3 regions derived from RNA transcripts. An opening RT-PCR round employed HTBI primers and preceded a second-round multiplex PCR. One entry per CDR3 protein results from TCRdb running MiXCR on the multiplex PCR reads. Found here are 1 million to 1.3 million distinct CDR3 sequences, roughly 35% of them singletons; the top ten hold more than 9.5%.

The receptor's source is an adult man with Graves' hyperthyroidism. V usage is TRBV12-3 or TRBV12-4 and J usage is TRBJ1-4; D possibly corresponds to TRBD1 (6 bases). Sequenced material: peripheral blood or thyroid tissue (not recorded which). In DNA form, the CDR3 reads TGTGCCAGCAGCCCCCAGGGGAGGGACGCTAATGAAAAACTGTTTTTT. Amino acid sequence: CASSPQGRDANEKLFF.